This T cell receptor beta chain emerged from a study of T cell repertoires in cytomegalovirus infection. Study-level background: From public TCR beta signatures came an indication of both CMV infection and matching HLA type.

Study findings and constraints: In two of eight donors, the top clonotype was HLA-C-restricted CMV-specific. Summed frequency of shared TCR beta families picked out CMV carriers who also had the relevant HLA.

Germline CDR1 MNHEY, CDR2 SMNVEV (reference sequence). V was pared by 5 bases and J by 5 bases, with 9 bases of the junction left unmatched. This CDR3 has 15 amino acids. Of note for this clonotype: Its antigen is as yet unknown.

TCRdb independently ran MiXCR on the reads; one entry per CDR3 protein. The repertoire holds under 200,000 distinct CDR3 sequences, with over 15% as singletons. Material: CD8+ T cells from PBMCs. This rearrangement joins TRBV27 to TRBJ2-7, with 10 bases identical to TRBD1. The TCR comes from a human donor in good health (CMV status not recorded). Some clones in this sample may be carry-over from other donors' samples. CDR3 protein: CASSDTGTGVHEQYF. The CDR3 DNA sequence: TGTGCCAGCAGTGACACCGGGACAGGGGTCCACGAGCAGTACTTC.